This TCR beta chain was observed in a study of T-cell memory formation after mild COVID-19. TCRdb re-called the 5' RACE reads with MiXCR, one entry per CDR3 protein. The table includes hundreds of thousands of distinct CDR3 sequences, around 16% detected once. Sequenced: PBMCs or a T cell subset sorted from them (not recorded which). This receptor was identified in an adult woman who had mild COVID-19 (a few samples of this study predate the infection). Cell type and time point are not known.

CDR3 nucleotide sequence: TGTGCCATCAGTGAGTGGGGCGGGAGGCCCACAGATACGCAGTATTTT. Protein product: CAISEWGGRPTDTQYF. This rearrangement joins TRBV10-3 to TRBJ2-3; 8 nucleotides match TRBD2. The CDR3 extends over 16 amino acids. Germline V lookup: CDR1 ENHRY, CDR2 SYGVKD. Trimming cost V 1 base and J 2 bases; bases outside gene matches: 5.